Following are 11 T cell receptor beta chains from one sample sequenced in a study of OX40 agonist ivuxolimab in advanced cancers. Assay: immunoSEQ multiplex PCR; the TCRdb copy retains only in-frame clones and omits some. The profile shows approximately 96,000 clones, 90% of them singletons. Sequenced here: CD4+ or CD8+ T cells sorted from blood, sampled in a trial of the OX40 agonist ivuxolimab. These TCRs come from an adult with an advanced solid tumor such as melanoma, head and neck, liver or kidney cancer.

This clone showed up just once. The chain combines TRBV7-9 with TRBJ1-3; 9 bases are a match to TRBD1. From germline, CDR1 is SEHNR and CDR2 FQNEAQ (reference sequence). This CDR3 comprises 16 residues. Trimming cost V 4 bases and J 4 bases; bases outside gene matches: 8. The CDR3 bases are TGTGCCAGCAGCTCCCACAGGGGGCGCTCCGGAAACACCATATATTTT. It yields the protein CASSSHRGRSGNTIYF.

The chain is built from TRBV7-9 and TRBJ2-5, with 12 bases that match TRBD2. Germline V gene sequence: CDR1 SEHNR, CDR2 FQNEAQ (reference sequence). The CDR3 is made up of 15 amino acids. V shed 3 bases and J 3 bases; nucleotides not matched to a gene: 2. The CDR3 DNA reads TGTGCCAGCAGCTTCTGGACTAGCGGGAAAGAGACCCAGTACTTC. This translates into CASSFWTSGKETQYF.

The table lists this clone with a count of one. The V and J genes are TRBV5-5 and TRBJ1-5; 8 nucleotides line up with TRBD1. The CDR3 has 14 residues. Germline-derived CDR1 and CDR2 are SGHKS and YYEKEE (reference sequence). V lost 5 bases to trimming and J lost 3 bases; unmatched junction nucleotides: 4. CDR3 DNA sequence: TGTGCCAGCAGACCGGGACAGGCCAATCAGCCCCAGCATTTT. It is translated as CASRPGQANQPQHF.

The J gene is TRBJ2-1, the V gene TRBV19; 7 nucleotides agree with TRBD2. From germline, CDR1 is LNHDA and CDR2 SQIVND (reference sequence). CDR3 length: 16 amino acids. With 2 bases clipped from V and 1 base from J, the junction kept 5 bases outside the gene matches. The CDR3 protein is CASSISGIGSYNEQFF. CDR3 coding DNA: TGTGCCAGTAGTATAAGCGGGATCGGGTCCTACAATGAGCAGTTCTTC. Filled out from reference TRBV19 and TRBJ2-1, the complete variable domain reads DGGITQSPKYLFRKEGQNVTLSCEQNLNHDAMYWYRQDPGQGLRLIYYSQIVNDFQKGDIAEGYSVSREKKESFPLTVTSAQKNPTAFYLCASSISGIGSYNEQFFGPGTRLTVL.

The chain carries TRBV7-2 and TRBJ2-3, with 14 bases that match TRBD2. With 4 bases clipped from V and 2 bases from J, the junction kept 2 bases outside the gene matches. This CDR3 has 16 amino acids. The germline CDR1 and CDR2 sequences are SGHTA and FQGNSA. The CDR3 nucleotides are TGTGCCAGCAGCTCGGGACTAGCGGGAGTCACAGATACGCAGTATTTT. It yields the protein CASSSGLAGVTDTQYF.

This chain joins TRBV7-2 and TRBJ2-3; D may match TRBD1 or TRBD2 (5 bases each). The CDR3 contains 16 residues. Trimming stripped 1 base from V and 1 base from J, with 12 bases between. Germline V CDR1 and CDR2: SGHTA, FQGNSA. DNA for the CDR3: TGTGCCAGCAGCTTAGGGTGGGACGGCCGCACAGATACGCAGTATTTT. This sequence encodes CASSLGWDGRTDTQYF.

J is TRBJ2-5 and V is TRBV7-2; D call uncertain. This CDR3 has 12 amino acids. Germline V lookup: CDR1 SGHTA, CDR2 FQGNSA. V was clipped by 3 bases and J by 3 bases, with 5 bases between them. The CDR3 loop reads CASSFGEETQYF. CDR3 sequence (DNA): TGTGCCAGCAGCTTTGGGGAAGAGACCCAGTACTTC.

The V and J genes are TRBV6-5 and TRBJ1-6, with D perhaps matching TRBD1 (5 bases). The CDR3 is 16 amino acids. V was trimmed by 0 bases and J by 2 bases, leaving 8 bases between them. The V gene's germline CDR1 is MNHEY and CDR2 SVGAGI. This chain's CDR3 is CASSYSSGTYNSPLHF. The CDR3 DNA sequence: TGTGCCAGCAGTTACTCTTCAGGGACCTATAATTCACCCCTCCACTTT.

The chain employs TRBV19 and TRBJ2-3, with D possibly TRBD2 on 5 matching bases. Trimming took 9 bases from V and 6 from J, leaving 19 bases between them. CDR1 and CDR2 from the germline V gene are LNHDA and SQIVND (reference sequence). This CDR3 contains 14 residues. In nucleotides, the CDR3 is TGTGCCAGCGCCCGCAGCGGTCCTGGTGATACGCAGTATTTT. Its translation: CASARSGPGDTQYF.

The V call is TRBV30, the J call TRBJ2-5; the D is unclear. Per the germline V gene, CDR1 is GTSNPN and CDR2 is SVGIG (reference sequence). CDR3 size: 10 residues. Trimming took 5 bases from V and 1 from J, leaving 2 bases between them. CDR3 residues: CAWSQETQYF. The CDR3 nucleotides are TGTGCCTGGTCCCAAGAGACCCAGTACTTC.

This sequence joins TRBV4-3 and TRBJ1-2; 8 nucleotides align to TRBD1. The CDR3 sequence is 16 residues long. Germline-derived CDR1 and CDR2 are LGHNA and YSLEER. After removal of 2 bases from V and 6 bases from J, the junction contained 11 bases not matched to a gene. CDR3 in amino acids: CASSQTTWTGRDGYTF. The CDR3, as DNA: TGCGCCAGCAGCCAAACAACGTGGACAGGGAGAGATGGCTACACCTTC.